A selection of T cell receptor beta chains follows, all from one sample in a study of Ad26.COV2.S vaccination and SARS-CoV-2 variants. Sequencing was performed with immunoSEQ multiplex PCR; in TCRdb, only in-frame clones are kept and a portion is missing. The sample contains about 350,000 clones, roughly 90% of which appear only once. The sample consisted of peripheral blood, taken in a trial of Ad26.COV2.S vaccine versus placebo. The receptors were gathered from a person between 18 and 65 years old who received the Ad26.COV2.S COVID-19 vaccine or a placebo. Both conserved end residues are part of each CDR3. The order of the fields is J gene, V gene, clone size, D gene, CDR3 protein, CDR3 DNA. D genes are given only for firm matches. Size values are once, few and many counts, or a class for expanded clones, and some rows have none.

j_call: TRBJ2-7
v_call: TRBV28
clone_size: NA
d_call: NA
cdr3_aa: CASGLAYEQYF
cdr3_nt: TGTGCCAGCGGGCTGGCCTACGAGCAGTACTTC

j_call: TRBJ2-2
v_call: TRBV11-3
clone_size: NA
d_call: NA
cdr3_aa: CASSLEGSTGELFF
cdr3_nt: TGTGCCAGCAGCTTAGAGGGGTCCACCGGGGAGCTGTTTTTT

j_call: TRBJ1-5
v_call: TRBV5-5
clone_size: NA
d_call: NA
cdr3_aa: CASSLGGNSNQPQHF
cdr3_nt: TGTGCCAGCAGCTTGGGAGGGAACAGCAATCAGCCCCAGCATTTT

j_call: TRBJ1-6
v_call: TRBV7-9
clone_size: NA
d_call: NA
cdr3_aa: CASSLDQRYNSPLHF
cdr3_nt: TGTGCCAGCAGCTTAGATCAGAGATATAATTCACCCCTCCACTTT

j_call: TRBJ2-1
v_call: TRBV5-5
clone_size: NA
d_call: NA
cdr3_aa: CASSGGGLNEQFF
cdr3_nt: TGTGCCAGCAGCGGTGGGGGGTTGAATGAGCAGTTCTTC

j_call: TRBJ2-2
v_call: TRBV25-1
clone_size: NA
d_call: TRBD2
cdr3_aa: CASSDLLAGDAGELFF
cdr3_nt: TGTGCCAGCAGTGATTTACTAGCGGGAGACGCCGGGGAGCTGTTTTTT

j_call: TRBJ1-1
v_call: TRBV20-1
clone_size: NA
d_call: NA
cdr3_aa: CSATGNTEAFF
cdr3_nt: TGCAGTGCCACCGGAAACACTGAAGCTTTCTTT

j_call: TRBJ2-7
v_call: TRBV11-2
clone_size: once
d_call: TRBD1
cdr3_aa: CASSLEQGAYEQYF
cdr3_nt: TGTGCCAGCAGCTTAGAACAGGGGGCATACGAGCAGTACTTC

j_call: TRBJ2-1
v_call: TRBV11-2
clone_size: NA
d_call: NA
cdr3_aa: CASSFREFSYNEQFF
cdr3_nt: TGTGCCAGCAGCTTCCGGGAGTTCTCCTACAATGAGCAGTTCTTC

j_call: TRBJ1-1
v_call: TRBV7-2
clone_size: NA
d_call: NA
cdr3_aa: CASSLASIEAFF
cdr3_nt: TGTGCCAGCAGCTTAGCTTCCATTGAAGCTTTCTTT

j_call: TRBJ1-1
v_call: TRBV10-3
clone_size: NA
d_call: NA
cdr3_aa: CAISEGTGTPLGAFF
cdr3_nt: TGTGCCATCAGTGAGGGAACTGGGACTCCACTAGGAGCTTTCTTT

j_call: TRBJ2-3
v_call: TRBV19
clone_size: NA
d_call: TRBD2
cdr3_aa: CASSFSGGGDTQYF
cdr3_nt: TGTGCCAGTAGTTTCTCGGGAGGTGGAGATACGCAGTATTTT

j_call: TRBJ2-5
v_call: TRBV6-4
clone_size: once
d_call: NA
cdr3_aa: CASSDGVRPQETQYF
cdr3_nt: TGTGCCAGCAGTGACGGGGTACGACCTCAAGAGACCCAGTACTTC

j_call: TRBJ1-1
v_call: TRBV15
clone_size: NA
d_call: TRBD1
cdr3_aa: CATKKQGARSTEAFF
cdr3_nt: TGTGCCACCAAAAAACAGGGGGCAAGGAGCACTGAAGCTTTCTTT

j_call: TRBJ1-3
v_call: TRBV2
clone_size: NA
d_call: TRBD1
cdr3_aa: CASSGGPIGTGAGNTIYF
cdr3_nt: TGTGCCAGCAGTGGGGGGCCCATCGGGACAGGGGCTGGAAACACCATATATTTT

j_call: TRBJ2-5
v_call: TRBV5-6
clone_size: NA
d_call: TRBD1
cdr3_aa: CASSFARGETQYF
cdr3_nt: TGTGCCAGCAGCTTCGCCAGGGGGGAGACCCAGTACTTC

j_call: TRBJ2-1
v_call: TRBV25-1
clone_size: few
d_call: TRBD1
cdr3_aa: CASRQTGEIVRNEQFF
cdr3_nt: TGTGCCAGCAGACAGACAGGGGAGATAGTAAGGAATGAGCAGTTCTTC

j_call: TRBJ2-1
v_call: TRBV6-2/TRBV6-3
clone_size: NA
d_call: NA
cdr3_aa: CASSYSMVENEQFF
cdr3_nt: TGTGCCAGCAGTTACTCGATGGTAGAGAATGAGCAGTTCTTC

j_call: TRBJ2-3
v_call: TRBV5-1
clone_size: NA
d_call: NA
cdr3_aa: CASSPLSGPETDTQYF
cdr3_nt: TGCGCCAGCAGCCCACTGAGCGGACCAGAGACAGATACGCAGTATTTT

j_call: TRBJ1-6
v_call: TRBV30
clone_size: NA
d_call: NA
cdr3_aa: CAWRLSGGSYNSPLHF
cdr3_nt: TGTGCCTGGCGCTTAAGTGGCGGCTCCTATAATTCACCCCTCCACTTT

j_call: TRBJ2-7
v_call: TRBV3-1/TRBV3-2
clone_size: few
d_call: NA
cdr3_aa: CASSQDTRMAYEQYF
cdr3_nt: TGTGCCAGCAGCCAAGATACTAGGATGGCTTACGAGCAGTACTTC

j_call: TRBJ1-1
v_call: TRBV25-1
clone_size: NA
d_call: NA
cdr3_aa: CASTPGRGITPEAFF
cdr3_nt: TGTGCCAGCACCCCGGGAAGGGGGATAACACCTGAAGCTTTCTTT

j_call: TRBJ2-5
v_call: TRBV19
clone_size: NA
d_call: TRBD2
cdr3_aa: CASSIGGSAGEETQYF
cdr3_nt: TGTGCCAGTAGTATAGGAGGCTCCGCGGGAGAAGAGACCCAGTACTTC

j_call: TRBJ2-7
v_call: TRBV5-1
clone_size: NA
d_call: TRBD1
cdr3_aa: CASSWGQGSSYEQYF
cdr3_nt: TGCGCCAGCAGCTGGGGACAGGGGAGCTCCTACGAGCAGTACTTC

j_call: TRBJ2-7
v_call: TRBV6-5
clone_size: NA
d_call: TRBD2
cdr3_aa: CASSPTMGGHEQYF
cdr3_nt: TGTGCCAGCAGCCCCACCATGGGAGGGCACGAGCAGTACTTC

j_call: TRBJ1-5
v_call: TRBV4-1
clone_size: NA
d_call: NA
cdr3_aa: CASSQTSSVGQPQHF
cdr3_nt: TGCGCCAGCAGCCAGACAAGTTCCGTAGGACAGCCCCAGCATTTT

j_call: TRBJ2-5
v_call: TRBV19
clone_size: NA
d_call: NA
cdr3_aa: CASNFAGGIQETQYF
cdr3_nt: TGTGCCAGTAACTTTGCCGGTGGGATCCAAGAGACCCAGTACTTC

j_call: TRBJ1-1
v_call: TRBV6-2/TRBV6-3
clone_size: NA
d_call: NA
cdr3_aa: CASSYSNGFGAFF
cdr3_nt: TGTGCCAGCAGTTACTCGAATGGGTTTGGAGCTTTCTTT

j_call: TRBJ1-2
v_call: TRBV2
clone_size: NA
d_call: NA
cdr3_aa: CASRAEGGYTF
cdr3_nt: TGTGCCAGCAGGGCAGAGGGTGGCTACACCTTC

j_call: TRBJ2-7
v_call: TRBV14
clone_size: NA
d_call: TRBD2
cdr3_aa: CASSRWGGLEQYF
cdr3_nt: TGTGCCAGCAGCCGTTGGGGGGGTCTCGAGCAGTACTTC

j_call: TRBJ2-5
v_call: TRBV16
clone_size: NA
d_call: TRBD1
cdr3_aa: CASSQSDRGKETQYF
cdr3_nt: TGTGCCAGCAGCCAATCGGACAGGGGAAAAGAGACCCAGTACTTC

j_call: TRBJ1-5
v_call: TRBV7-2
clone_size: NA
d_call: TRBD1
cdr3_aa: CASSLFRGLGSNQPQHF
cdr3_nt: TGTGCCAGCAGCTTGTTCAGGGGGCTGGGGTCTAATCAGCCCCAGCATTTT

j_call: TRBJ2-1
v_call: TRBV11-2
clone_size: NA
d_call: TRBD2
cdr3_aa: CASSLEGLAGRSLYNEQFF
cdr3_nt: TGTGCCAGCAGCTTAGAGGGACTAGCGGGTCGGTCGCTTTACAATGAGCAGTTCTTC

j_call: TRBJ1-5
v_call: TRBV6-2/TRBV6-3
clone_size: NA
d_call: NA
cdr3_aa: CASSPRTRNQPQHF
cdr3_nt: TGTGCCAGCAGTCCACGGACAAGGAATCAGCCCCAGCATTTT

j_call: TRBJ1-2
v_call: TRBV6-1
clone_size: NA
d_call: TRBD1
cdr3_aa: CASSRDSYYGYTF
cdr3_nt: TGTGCCAGCAGCCGGGACAGCTACTATGGCTACACCTTC

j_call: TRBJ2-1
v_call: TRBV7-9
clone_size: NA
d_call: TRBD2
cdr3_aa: CASSRGTRTNEQFF
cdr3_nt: TGTGCCAGCAGCCGAGGGACTAGGACTAATGAGCAGTTCTTC

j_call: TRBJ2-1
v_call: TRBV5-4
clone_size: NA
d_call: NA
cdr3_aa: CASSLGQVSYNEQFF
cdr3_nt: TGTGCCAGCAGCTTGGGACAGGTTTCCTACAATGAGCAGTTCTTC

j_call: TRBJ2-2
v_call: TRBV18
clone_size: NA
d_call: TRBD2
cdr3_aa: CASSSLAGDTGELFF
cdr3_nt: TGTGCCAGCTCATCACTAGCGGGGGACACCGGGGAGCTGTTTTTT

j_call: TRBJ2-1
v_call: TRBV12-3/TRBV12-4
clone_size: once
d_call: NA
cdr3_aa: CASSSAGDEQFF
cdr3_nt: TGTGCCAGCAGTTCCGCTGGGGACGAGCAGTTCTTC

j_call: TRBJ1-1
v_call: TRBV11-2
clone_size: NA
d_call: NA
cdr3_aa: CASSSSTVGTEAFF
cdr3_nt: TGTGCCAGCAGCTCCTCCACCGTCGGAACTGAAGCTTTCTTT

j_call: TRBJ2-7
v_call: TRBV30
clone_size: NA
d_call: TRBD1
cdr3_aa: CAWKIGQGRIDEQYF
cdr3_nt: TGTGCCTGGAAAATCGGACAGGGCAGGATCGACGAGCAGTACTTC

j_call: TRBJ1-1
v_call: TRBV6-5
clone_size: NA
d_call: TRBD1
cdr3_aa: CASSSTTGTGVTEAFF
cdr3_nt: TGTGCCAGCAGTTCCACTACCGGGACAGGGGTCACTGAAGCTTTCTTT

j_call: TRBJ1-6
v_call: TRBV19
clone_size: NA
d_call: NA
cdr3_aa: CASSILPGYTSPLHF
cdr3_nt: TGTGCCAGTAGTATTCTCCCAGGGTATACTTCACCCCTCCACTTT